The T cell receptor beta chain under discussion was sequenced for a study of blood T cell repertoires in COVID-19. Whole-study context: Samples taken during acute and convalescent COVID-19 were collected in the United States, Italy and Spain.

Measured with immunoSEQ multiplex PCR; TCRdb has only the in-frame clones, and not every one. Counted here are 200,000 to 250,000 clones, 88% occurring once; the ten biggest clones make up 2.5% to 3%. The CDR3 is 12 residues long. Per the germline V gene, CDR1 is LGHDT and CDR2 is YNNKEL (reference sequence). The V end lost 0 bases, the J end lost 9 bases, and 8 bases lay between the germline ends. This study enrolled people aged 18 to 89 from approximately 24 US geographic areas. The J gene is TRBJ2-5, the V gene TRBV3-1 (or the pseudogene TRBV3-2), with D uncertain. The receptor was derived from a woman in her twenties or thirties who had recovered from COVID-19. What was sequenced was PBMCs or T cells enriched from blood (not recorded which). The CDR3 loop is CASSQDLAPQYF. Here the CDR3 DNA reads TGTGCCAGCAGCCAAGATCTGGCTCCCCAGTACTTC.